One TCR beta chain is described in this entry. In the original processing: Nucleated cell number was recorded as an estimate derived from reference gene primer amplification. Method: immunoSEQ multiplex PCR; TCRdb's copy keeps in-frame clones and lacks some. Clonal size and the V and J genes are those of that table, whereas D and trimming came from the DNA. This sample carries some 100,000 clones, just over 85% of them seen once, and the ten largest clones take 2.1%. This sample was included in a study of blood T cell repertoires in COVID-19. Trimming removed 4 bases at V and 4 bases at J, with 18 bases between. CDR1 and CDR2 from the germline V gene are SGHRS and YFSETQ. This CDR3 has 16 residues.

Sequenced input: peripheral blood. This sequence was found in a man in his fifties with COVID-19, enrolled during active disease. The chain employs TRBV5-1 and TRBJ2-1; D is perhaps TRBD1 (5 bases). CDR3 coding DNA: TGCGCCAGCAGCAAGAAACAGGTTGGGTCATACAATGAGCAGTTCTTC. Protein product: CASSKKQVGSYNEQFF. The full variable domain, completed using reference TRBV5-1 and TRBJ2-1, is KAGVTQTPRYLIKTRGQQVTLSCSPISGHRSVSWYQQTPGQGLQFLFEYFSETQRNKGNFPGRFSGRQFSNSRSEMNVSTLELGDSALYLCASSKKQVGSYNEQFFGPGTRLTVL.